This TCR beta chain is drawn from a study of shared clonotypes between healthy human individuals. Study overall: With ages of 18 to 49, the donors were a couple of women and a few men.

The protocol was immunoSEQ multiplex PCR, while the TCRdb copy is restricted to in-frame clones and leaves out a portion. There are over a million clones in the sample; under 80% occur only once, and approximately 1.5% lies in the top ten. Findings and caveats of the study: The study found lower generation probabilities in non-shared clonotypes than in those shared by all four donors.

CD45RA-negative memory and CD45RA+ naive subsets were split from the CD4+ cells. CDR1 and CDR2 from the germline V gene are SGHRS and YFSETQ. V lost 5 bases to trimming and J lost 6 bases, with 10 bases between them. The CDR3 has 12 amino acids. This clone occurred once. Antigen specificity is unknown. V gene TRBV5-1 combines with J gene TRBJ2-3; D unclear. The TCR sequence derives from a man younger than 35 in good health. Sequenced: memory CD4+ T cells sorted from blood. Subset of the sample: CD45RA-negative fraction. The CDR3 loop is CASRVGSDTQYF. CDR3 coding DNA: TGCGCCAGCAGGGTCGGAAGCGATACGCAGTATTTT.